The T cell receptor (beta chain) under discussion was sequenced for a study of blood T cell repertoires in COVID-19. Looking at the study overall: COVID-19 samples, acute and convalescent, were from the United States, Italy and Spain. The analysed material was cDNA or gDNA that came from T cells, B-cell-depleted T cells, or PBMCs.

Clones were sequenced by immunoSEQ multiplex PCR, and TCRdb holds only the in-frame ones, with some missing. Found here are 150,000 to 200,000 clones, approximately 91% of them singletons; the top ten hold around 7%. CDR3 size: 11 residues. CDR1 and CDR2 (germline): MNHEY, SVGAGI. The ends lost 9 bases at V and 11 bases at J; junction bases unmatched: 8. The chain has TRBV6-5 and TRBJ1-1; 8 bases map to TRBD1. The sequence was obtained from a man in his forties or fifties with acute or convalescent COVID-19. Specimen: peripheral blood. The CDR3 DNA is TGTGCCAGTATCAAGGACAGGGTGGCTTTCTTT. Amino acids: CASIKDRVAFF.